Here is one TCR beta chain with its context. Antigen: not known. The CDR3 has 14 residues. Germline CDR1 and CDR2: GTSNPN and SVGIG (reference sequence). Trimming removed 2 bases at V and 4 bases at J, with 12 bases between. The record originates from a study of T cells in localized non-small cell lung cancer. Study observations and caveats: Greater T cell density in blood accompanied longer overall survival.

Libraries were prepared by immunoSEQ multiplex PCR; TCRdb keeps only in-frame clonotypes and omits some of them. The sample yields about 26,000 clones, around 90% seen once. The sequencing used peripheral blood, collected before any cancer treatment. The J gene is TRBJ2-1, the V gene TRBV30, with D possibly being TRBD2 (7 bases). This receptor was obtained from an older female donor with stage II squamous cell lung carcinoma. CDR3 residues: CAWSIGGRYNEQFF. The CDR3 coding sequence is TGTGCCTGGAGTATCGGGGGGCGGTACAATGAGCAGTTCTTC. The complete variable domain, with remaining parts taken from reference TRBV30 and TRBJ2-1, reads SQTIHQWPATLVQPVGSPLSLECTVEGTSNPNLYWYRQAAGRGLQLLFYSVGIGQISSEVPQNLSASRPQDRQFILSSKKLLLSDSGFYLCAWSIGGRYNEQFFGPGTRLTVL.